Listed here are 9 T cell receptor beta chains from one sample, sequenced in a study of T cells expressing NK-cell markers. One entry per CDR3 protein, without DNA, is what TCRdb gives after re-calling the 5' RACE reads. Its clone listing holds 400,000 to 550,000 distinct CDR3 sequences. The sequencing sample was made of blood T cells: a sorted CD56 or NKG2C T cell subset, CD4+ or CD8+ T cells, or bulk PBMC T cells (not recorded which). The source is a woman aged 18 to 75 in good health.

The chain employs TRBV18 and TRBJ1-1. The CDR3 has 14 amino acids. Germline lookup yields CDR1 KGHSH and CDR2 LQKENI. The CDR3 protein is CASSPKEANTEAFF.

This chain joins TRBV5-1 and TRBJ2-7. The CDR3 consists of 14 residues. Germline CDR1 and CDR2: SGHRS and YFSETQ. The CDR3 spells CASRFQGSSYEQYF.

The chain is built from TRBV20-1 and TRBJ2-2; the D call of TRBD2 rests on TCRdb alone, since no DNA is present to check it. CDR3 length: 15 residues. Per the germline V gene, CDR1 is DFQATT and CDR2 is SNEGSKA (reference sequence). The CDR3 spells CSARIAESMGGELFF.

The chain carries TRBV5-1 and TRBJ2-5; TCRdb indicates TRBD2, and absent DNA this call remains unverified. The germline CDR1 and CDR2 sequences are SGHRS and YFSETQ. The CDR3 runs to 21 residues. The CDR3: CASSLPRDRYHSGRAEETQYF.

The chain has TRBV28 and TRBJ2-1; TCRdb names TRBD2, which stays unverified in the absence of DNA. The germline CDR1 and CDR2 sequences are MDHEN and SYDVKM. The CDR3 runs to 19 residues. The CDR3 sequence: CASRRSGRASLSSYNEQFF.

The genes are TRBV20-1 and TRBJ2-1; TCRdb calls TRBD2, which cannot be checked without DNA. The germline CDR1 and CDR2 sequences are DFQATT and SNEGSKA (reference sequence). The CDR3 extends over 16 amino acids. This chain's CDR3 is CSARGSGSLGYNEQFF.

The chain links TRBV12-3 or TRBV12-4 to TRBJ2-1; the D call from TCRdb, TRBD2, cannot be confirmed without DNA. This CDR3 is built from 18 residues. Here the CDR3 reads CASSQGGLGTHRGNEQFF.

The chain uses TRBV20-1 and TRBJ2-5; no DNA is available, so the TRBD1 call from TCRdb remains unchecked. The CDR3 has 16 amino acids. From germline, CDR1 is DFQATT and CDR2 SNEGSKA (reference sequence). This chain's CDR3 is CSAHRSADRPEETQYF.

V is TRBV6-1 and J is TRBJ1-4. The CDR3 covers 14 residues. The V gene's germline CDR1 is MNHNS and CDR2 SASEGT. The CDR3 is CASSAFSSNEKLFF.